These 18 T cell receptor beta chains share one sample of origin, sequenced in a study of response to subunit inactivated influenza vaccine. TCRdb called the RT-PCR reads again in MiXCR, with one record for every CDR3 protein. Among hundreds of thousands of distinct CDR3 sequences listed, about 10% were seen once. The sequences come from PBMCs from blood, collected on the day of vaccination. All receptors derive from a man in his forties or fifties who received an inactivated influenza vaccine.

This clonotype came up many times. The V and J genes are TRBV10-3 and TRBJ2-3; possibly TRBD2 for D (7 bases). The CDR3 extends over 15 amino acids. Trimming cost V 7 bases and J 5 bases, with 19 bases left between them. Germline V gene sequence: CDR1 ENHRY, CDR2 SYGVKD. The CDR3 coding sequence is TGTGCCATCACTCCCGGGGGCGGGAGTGGAGATACGCAGTATTTT. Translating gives CAITPGGGSGDTQYF.

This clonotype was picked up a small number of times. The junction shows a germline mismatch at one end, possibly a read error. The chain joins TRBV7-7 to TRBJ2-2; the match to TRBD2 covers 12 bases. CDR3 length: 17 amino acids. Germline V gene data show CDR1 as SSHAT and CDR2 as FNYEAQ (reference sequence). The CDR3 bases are TGTACCAGCAGTTCGACTAGCGGGGGTATCAACACCGGGGAGCTGTTTTTT. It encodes CTSSSTSGGINTGELFF.

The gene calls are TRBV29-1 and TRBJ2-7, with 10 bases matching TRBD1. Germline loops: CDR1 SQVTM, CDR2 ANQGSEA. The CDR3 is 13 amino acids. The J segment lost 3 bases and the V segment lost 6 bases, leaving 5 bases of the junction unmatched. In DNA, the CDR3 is TGCAGCGTATTGACAGGGGGCATCTACGAGCAGTACTTC. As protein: CSVLTGGIYEQYF.

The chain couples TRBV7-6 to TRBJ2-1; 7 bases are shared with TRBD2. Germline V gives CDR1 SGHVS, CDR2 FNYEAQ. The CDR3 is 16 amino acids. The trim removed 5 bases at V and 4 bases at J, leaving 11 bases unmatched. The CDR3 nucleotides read TGTGCCAGCAGCGAAACTTCTGGCGGGAGTTACAATGAGCAGTTCTTC. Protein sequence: CASSETSGGSYNEQFF.

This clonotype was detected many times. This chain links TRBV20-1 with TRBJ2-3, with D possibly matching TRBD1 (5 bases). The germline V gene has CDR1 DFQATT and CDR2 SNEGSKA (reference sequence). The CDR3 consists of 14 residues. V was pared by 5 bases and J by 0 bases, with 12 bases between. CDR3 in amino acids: CSAAQGSSTDTQYF. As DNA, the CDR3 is TGCAGTGCTGCCCAGGGTAGCAGCACAGATACGCAGTATTTT.

The CDR3, as DNA: TGCGCCAGCAGCTTGGTGCTAGCGGGGACACAAGAGACCCAGTACTTC. Amino acids: CASSLVLAGTQETQYF. The rearrangement links TRBV5-1 to TRBJ2-5, with TRBD2 identical over 9 bases. The CDR3 totals 16 residues. The germline CDR1 and CDR2 sequences are SGHRS and YFSETQ. V lost 0 bases, J lost 2 bases, and 5 bases stayed unmatched.

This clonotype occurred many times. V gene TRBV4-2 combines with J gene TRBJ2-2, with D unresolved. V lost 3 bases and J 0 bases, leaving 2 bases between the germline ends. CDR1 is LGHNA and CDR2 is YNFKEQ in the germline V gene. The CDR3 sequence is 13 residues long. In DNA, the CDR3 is TGTGCCAGCAGCCACCCGAACACCGGGGAGCTGTTTTTT. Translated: CASSHPNTGELFF.

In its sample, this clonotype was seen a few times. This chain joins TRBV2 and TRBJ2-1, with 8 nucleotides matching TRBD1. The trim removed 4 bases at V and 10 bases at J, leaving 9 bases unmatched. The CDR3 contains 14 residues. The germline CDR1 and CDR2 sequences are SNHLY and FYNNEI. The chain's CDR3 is CASSARSGGYEQFF. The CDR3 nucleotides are TGTGCCAGCAGTGCTCGCTCAGGGGGCTACGAGCAGTTCTTC.

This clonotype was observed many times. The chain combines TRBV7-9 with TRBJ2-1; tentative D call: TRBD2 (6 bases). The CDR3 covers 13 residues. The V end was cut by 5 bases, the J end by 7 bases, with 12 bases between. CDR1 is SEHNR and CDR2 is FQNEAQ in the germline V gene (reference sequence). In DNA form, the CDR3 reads TGTGCCAGCAGCGGGGGACTTACGAATGAGCAGTTCTTC. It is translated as CASSGGLTNEQFF.

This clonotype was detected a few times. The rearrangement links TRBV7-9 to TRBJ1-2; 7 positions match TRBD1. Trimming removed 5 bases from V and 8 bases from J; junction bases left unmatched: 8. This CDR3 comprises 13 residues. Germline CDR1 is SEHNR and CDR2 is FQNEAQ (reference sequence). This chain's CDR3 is CASSRTGPEGYTF. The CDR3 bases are TGTGCCAGCAGCAGGACAGGACCTGAAGGCTACACCTTC.

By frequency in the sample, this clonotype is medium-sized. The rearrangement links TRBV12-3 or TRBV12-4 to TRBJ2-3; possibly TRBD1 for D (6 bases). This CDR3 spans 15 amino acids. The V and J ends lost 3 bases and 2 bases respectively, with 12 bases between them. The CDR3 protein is CASSLRQEITDTQYF. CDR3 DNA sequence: TGTGCCAGCAGTTTGAGACAGGAGATCACAGATACGCAGTATTTT.

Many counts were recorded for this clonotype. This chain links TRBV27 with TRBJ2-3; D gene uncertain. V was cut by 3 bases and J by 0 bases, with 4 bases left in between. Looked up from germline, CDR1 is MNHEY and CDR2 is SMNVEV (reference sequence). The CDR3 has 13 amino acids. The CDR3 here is CASSFRSTDTQYF. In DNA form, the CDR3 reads TGTGCCAGCAGTTTTAGGAGCACAGATACGCAGTATTTT.

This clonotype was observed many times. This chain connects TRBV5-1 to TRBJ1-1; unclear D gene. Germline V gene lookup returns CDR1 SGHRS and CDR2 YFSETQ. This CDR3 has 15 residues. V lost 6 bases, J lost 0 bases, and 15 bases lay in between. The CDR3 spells CASKSYGPLNTEAFF. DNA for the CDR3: TGCGCCAGCAAGTCTTACGGACCCTTGAACACTGAAGCTTTCTTT.

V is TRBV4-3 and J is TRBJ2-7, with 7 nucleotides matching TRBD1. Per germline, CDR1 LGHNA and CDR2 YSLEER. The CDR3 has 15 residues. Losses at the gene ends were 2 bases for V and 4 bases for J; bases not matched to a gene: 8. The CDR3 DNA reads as TGCGCCAGCAGCCAAATGAGGGGGCGCGGGTACGAGCAGTACTTC. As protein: CASSQMRGRGYEQYF.

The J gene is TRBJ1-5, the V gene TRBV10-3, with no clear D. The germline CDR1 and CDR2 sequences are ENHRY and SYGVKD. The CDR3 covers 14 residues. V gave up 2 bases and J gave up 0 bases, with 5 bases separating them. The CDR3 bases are TGTGCCATCAGTGAGGTTAATAGCAATCAGCCCCAGCATTTT. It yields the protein CAISEVNSNQPQHF.

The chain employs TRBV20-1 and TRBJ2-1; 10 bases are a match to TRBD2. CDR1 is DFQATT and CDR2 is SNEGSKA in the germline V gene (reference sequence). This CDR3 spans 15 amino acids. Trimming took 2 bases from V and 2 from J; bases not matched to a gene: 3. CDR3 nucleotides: TGCAGTGCTAGAAAGCGGGAGGGCCCCTACAATGAGCAGTTCTTC. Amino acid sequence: CSARKREGPYNEQFF.

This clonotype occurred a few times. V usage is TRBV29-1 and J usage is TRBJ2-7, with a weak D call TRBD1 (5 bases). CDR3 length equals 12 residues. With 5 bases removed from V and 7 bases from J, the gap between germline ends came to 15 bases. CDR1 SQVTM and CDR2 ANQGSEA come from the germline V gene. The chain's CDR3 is CSVITGFFEQYF. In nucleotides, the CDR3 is TGCAGCGTTATCACAGGTTTTTTTGAGCAGTACTTC.

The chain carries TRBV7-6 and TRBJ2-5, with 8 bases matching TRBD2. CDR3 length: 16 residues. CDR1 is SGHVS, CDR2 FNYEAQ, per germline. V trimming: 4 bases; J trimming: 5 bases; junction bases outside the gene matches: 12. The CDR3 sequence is CASSSKPGRAGETQYF. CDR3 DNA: TGTGCCAGCAGCTCCAAACCCGGGAGGGCCGGTGAGACCCAGTACTTC. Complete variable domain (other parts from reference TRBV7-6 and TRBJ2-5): GAGVSQSPRYKVTKRGQDVALRCDPISGHVSLYWYRQALGQGPEFLTYFNYEAQQDKSGLPNDRFSAERPEGSISTLTIQRTEQRDSAMYRCASSSKPGRAGETQYFGPGTRLLVL.